The T cell receptor beta chain under discussion was sequenced for a study of human T cells and chemical hapten exposure. On the study more broadly: 2% DPC applied to an approximately 2 cm by approximately 2 cm arm area sensitized donors. Weekly scalp doses of diphenylcyclopropenone were given to patients during the roughly 26-week study. From small differences in pooled library volume came most of the variation in per-sample TCR yields.

This clonotype was found many times. In germline, CDR1 is DFQATT, CDR2 SNEGSKA (reference sequence). The CDR3 spans 13 residues. The germline V and J ends were trimmed by 0 bases and 0 bases, with 4 bases remaining between them. Time point noted: patch test 1, 2 weeks after DPC sensitization. Regarding treatment: therapeutic diphenylcyclopropenone sensitization with weekly scalp DPC. TCRdb independently ran MiXCR on the RACE reads; one entry per CDR3 protein. The sample yields some 400,000 distinct CDR3 sequences, 4.8% seen once. The sequence was obtained from a woman in her forties or fifties with alopecia areata. Some clones in this sample may be carry-over from other donors' samples. The sequencing here drew on whole blood, taken in connection with sensitization to the hapten diphenylcyclopropenone (DPC). The chain combines TRBV20-1 with TRBJ2-3; no definite D call. The CDR3 nucleotides are TGCAGTGCTAGAGATGTCAGCACAGATACGCAGTATTTT. This encodes CSARDVSTDTQYF.